Shown below are 9 T cell receptor beta chains from a single sample sequenced in a study of early stage breast cancer tumors. Data came from immunoSEQ multiplex PCR; TCRdb stores just in-frame clones and leaves some out. The sample shows about 36,000 clones, 74% of them seen only once. The sequenced sample consisted of blood. The origin of the receptors is a person aged 55 to 70 with breast cancer.

The rearrangement links TRBV5-5 to TRBJ1-6; TRBD1 is a possible D gene (5 bases). Trimming removed 0 bases at V and 5 bases at J, with 12 bases between. This CDR3 region has 16 residues. Germline V gene lookup returns CDR1 SGHKS and CDR2 YYEKEE (reference sequence). The CDR3 region has the DNA TGTGCCAGCAGCTTGGTTGGACACCGAAATAATTCACCCCTCCACTTT. This codes for CASSLVGHRNNSPLHF.

The CDR3 loop reads CASSLASGANVLTF. The CDR3 nucleotides are TGTGCCAGCAGCTTAGCCTCTGGGGCCAACGTCCTGACTTTC. This chain uses TRBV7-3 with TRBJ2-6; D remains unclear. From germline, CDR1 is SGHTA and CDR2 FQGTGA. This CDR3 has 14 amino acids. V lost 2 bases and J lost 0, with 2 bases in between.

This clone has only a few counts. The rearrangement links TRBV6-1 to TRBJ2-1; the match to TRBD2 covers 7 bases. Germline loops: CDR1 MNHNS, CDR2 SASEGT. The CDR3 consists of 16 residues. J was trimmed by 5 bases and V by 4 bases; bases with no gene match: 11. CDR3 region: CASSGRASGTHNEQFF. The CDR3 nucleotides read TGTGCCAGCAGTGGAAGGGCTAGCGGCACCCACAATGAGCAGTTCTTC.

The rearrangement uses TRBV5-1 and TRBJ2-7; possible D gene TRBD2, 5 bases. V was trimmed by 4 bases and J by 3 bases, leaving 20 bases between them. Germline V gene sequence: CDR1 SGHRS, CDR2 YFSETQ. CDR3 size: 16 residues. The CDR3 is CASSRAVGPTNYEQYF. The CDR3 region has the DNA TGCGCCAGCAGCCGGGCGGTTGGTCCGACTAACTACGAGCAGTACTTC.

The genes are TRBV6-1 and TRBJ2-1; 9 bases agree with TRBD1. The CDR3 runs 14 residues. J gave up 3 bases and V 7 bases, and 4 bases lay outside the gene matches. Germline CDR1 is MNHNS and CDR2 is SASEGT. The CDR3 DNA follows: TGTGCCAGCATGGCGGGACAGGGCTACAATGAGCAGTTCTTC. Its protein product is CASMAGQGYNEQFF.

The chain combines TRBV28 with TRBJ1-2; D remains ambiguous. This CDR3 contains 12 residues. CDR1 and CDR2 (germline): MDHEN, SYDVKM. The V gene lost 1 base and the J gene lost 12 bases, with 12 bases spanning the gap. The CDR3 here is CASSLYQTGNTF. CDR3 in DNA: TGTGCCAGCAGTTTATACCAGACGGGGAACACCTTC.

The chain carries TRBV18 and TRBJ1-2, with 7 bases that match TRBD1. Germline V CDR1 and CDR2: KGHSH, LQKENI. The junction had 7 bases not matched to a gene; V was cut back by 4 bases and J by 5 bases. This CDR3 contains 14 residues. Here the CDR3 reads CASSLGDSKYGYTF. CDR3 DNA: TGTGCCAGCTCACTAGGGGACAGTAAATATGGCTACACCTTC.

The chain carries TRBV7-9 and TRBJ1-1; possibly TRBD1 for D (5 bases). V lost 2 bases and J lost 1, with 11 bases in between. This CDR3 is 15 amino acids long. From germline, CDR1 is SEHNR and CDR2 FQNEAQ (reference sequence). The CDR3 DNA reads TGTGCCAGCAGCTTACGGTGGGGGTCGAACACTGAAGCTTTCTTT. Amino acid sequence: CASSLRWGSNTEAFF.

This sequence joins TRBV18 and TRBJ1-3; D is unclear. Trimming cost V 6 bases and J 0 bases, with 12 bases left between them. The V gene's germline CDR1 is KGHSH and CDR2 LQKENI. The CDR3 is 15 amino acids. CDR3 in amino acids: CASSHPGPSGNTIYF. The CDR3 DNA is TGTGCCAGCTCCCATCCGGGTCCCTCTGGAAACACCATATATTTT.